This T cell receptor (beta chain) was retrieved from a study of shared clonotypes between healthy human individuals. CDR1 is KGHSH, CDR2 LQKENI, per germline. Trimming took 6 bases from V and 1 from J; bases not matched to a gene: 2. The CDR3 length is 14 residues. The table came from immunoSEQ multiplex PCR; TCRdb's copy has only in-frame clones and leaves some out. There are around 1,100,000 clones in the sample; approximately 80% occur only once, and 0.89% lies in the top ten. The source material was memory CD4+ T cells from PBMCs. As to subset: CD45RA-negative fraction. V is TRBV18 and J is TRBJ2-2, with 7 positions matching TRBD1. This sequence was found in a man between 18 and 29 years old in good health. Some clones in this sample may be carry-over from other donors' samples. The chain's CDR3 is CASSGQQNTGELFF. CDR3 nucleotides: TGTGCCAGCTCGGGACAGCAGAACACCGGGGAGCTGTTTTTT. The whole variable domain, remainder taken from reference TRBV18 and TRBJ2-2, is NAGVMQNPRHLVRRRGQEARLRCSPMKGHSHVYWYRQLPEEGLKFMVYLQKENIIDESGMPKERFSAEFPKEGPSILRIQQVVRGDSAAYFCASSGQQNTGELFFGEGSRLTVL.